This T cell receptor beta chain was identified during a study of radiotherapy plus CTLA-4 blockade in lung cancer. Libraries were prepared by immunoSEQ multiplex PCR; TCRdb keeps only in-frame clonotypes and omits some of them. The sample holds roughly 97,000 clones, approximately 75% seen once. CDR1 SGHVS and CDR2 FNYEAQ come from the germline V gene. This CDR3 contains 13 residues. V gave up 5 bases and J gave up 7 bases; unmatched junction bases: 8. The sequenced sample was peripheral blood, obtained from a patient treated with radiotherapy plus ipilimumab. The chain is built from TRBV7-6 and TRBJ2-7, with 7 nucleotides matching TRBD1. The TCR sequence derives from a human donor with non-small cell lung cancer who had a partial response to radiotherapy plus ipilimumab. Some clones in this sample may be carry-over from other donors' samples. DNA of the CDR3: TGTGCCAGCAGCGTTGCCCGACAGGGTGAGCAGTACTTC. Its protein product is CASSVARQGEQYF.